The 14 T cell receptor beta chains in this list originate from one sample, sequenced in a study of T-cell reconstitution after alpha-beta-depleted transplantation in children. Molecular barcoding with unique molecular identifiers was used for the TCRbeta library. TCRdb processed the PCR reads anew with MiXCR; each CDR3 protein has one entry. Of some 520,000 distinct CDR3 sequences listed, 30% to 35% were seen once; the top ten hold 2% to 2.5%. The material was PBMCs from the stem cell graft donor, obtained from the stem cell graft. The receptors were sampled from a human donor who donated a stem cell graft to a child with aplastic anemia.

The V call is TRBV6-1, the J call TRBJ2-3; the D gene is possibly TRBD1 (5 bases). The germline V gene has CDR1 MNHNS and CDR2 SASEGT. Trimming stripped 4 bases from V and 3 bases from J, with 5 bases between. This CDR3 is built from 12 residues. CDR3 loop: CASSGQTDTQYF. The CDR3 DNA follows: TGTGCCAGCAGTGGACAGACAGATACGCAGTATTTT.

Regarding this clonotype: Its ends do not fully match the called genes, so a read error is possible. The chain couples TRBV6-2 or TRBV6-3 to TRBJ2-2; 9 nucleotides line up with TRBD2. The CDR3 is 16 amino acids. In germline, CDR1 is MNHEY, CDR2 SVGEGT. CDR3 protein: CASTPSEREAVGELLF. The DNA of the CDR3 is TGTGCCAGCACACCCTCTGAGCGGGAGGCGGTCGGGGAGCTGCTTTTT.

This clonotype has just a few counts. CDR3 sequence reads: CASSPGAGIDVYNEQFF. For the CDR3, the DNA is TGTGCCAGCAGCCCGGGGGCCGGGATCGACGTCTACAATGAGCAGTTCTTC. This chain joins TRBV5-4 and TRBJ2-1, with D possibly being TRBD1 or TRBD2 (6 bases each). The germline V and J ends were trimmed by 4 bases and 3 bases, with 20 bases remaining between them. The CDR3 extends over 17 amino acids. The germline CDR1 and CDR2 sequences are SGHNT and YYREEE (reference sequence). Based on the CDR3 plus reference TRBV5-4 and TRBJ2-1, the full variable domain is ETGVTQSPTHLIKTRGQQVTLRCSSQSGHNTVSWYQQALGQGPQFIFQYYREEENGRGNFPPRFSGLQFPNYSSELNVNALELDDSALYLCASSPGAGIDVYNEQFFGPGTRLTVL.

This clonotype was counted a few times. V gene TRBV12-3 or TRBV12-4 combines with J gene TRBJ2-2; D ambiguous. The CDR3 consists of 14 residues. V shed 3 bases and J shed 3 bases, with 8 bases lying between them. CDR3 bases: TGTGCCAGCAGTTTCGGGTTGGACACCGGGGAGCTGTTTTTT. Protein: CASSFGLDTGELFF.

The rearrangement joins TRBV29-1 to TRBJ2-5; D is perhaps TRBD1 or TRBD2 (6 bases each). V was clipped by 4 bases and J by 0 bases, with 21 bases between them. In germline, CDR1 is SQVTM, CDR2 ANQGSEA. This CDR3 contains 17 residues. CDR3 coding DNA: TGCAGCGTTGGCTCCCAGTTCAGGAGGGGGTACCAAGAGACCCAGTACTTC. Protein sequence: CSVGSQFRRGYQETQYF.

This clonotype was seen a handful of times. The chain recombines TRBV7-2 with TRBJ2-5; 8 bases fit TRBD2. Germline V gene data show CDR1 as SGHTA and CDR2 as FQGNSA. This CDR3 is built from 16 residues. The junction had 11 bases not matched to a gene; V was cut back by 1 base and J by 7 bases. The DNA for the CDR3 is TGTGCCAGCAGCTTAGGGGTTGTGGGACTAGGCGGGACCCAGTACTTC. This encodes CASSLGVVGLGGTQYF. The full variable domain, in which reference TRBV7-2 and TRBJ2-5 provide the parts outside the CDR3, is GAGVSQSPSNKVTEKGKDVELRCDPISGHTALYWYRQSLGQGLEFLIYFQGNSAPDKSGLPSDRFSAERTGGSVSTLTIQRTQQEDSAVYLCASSLGVVGLGGTQYFGPGTRLLVL.

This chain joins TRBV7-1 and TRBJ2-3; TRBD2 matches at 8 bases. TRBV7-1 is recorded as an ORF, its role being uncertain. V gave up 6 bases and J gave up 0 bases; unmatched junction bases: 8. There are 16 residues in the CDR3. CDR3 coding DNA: TGTGCCAGCAGAGAAGGGAGCGGGAGAAGCACAGATACGCAGTATTTT. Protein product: CASREGSGRSTDTQYF.

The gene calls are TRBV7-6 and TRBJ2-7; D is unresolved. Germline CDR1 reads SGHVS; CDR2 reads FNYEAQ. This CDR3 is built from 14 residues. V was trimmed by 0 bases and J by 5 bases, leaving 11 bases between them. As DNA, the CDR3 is TGTGCCAGCAGCTTAGCAGTCAGGACCCACGAGCAGTACTTC. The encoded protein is CASSLAVRTHEQYF.

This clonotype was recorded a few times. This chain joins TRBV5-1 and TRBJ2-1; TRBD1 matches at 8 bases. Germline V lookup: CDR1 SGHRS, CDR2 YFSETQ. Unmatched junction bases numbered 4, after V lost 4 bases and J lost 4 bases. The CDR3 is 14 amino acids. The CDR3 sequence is CASSRRQGYNEQFF. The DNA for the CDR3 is TGCGCCAGCAGCCGTAGACAGGGGTACAATGAGCAGTTCTTC.

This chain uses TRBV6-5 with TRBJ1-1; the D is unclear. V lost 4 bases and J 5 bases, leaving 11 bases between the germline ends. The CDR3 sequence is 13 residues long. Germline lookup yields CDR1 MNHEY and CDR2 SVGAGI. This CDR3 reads CASSFRIGTEAFF. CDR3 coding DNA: TGTGCCAGCAGTTTCAGGATTGGAACTGAAGCTTTCTTT.

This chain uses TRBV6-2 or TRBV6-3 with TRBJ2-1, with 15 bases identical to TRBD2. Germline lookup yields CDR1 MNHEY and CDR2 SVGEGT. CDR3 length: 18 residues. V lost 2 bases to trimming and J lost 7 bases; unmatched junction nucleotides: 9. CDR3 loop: CASSYPGTSGRSLNEQFF. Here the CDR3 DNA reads TGTGCCAGCAGTTACCCCGGGACTAGCGGGAGGAGTCTAAATGAGCAGTTCTTC.

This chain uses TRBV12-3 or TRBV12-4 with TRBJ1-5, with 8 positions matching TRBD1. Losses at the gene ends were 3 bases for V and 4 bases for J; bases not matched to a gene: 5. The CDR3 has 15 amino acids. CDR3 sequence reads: CASSLHGQGNQPQHF. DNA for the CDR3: TGTGCCAGCAGTTTGCACGGACAGGGTAATCAGCCCCAGCATTTT.

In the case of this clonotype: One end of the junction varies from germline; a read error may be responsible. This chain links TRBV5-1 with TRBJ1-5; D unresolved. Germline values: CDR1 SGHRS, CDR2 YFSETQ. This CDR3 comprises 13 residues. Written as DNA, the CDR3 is TGCGCCAGCAGCTCCGACGGAAATCCGCCCCAGCATTTT. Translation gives CASSSDGNPPQHF.

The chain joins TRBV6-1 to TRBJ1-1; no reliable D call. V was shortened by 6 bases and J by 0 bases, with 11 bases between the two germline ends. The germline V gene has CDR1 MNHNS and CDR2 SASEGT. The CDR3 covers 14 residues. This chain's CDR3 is CASSNYFLNTEAFF. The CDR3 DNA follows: TGTGCCAGCAGCAACTACTTCCTGAACACTGAAGCTTTCTTT.